There are many counts of the clone carrying this TCR beta chain. Its antigen is unknown. The sample originates from a study of T cell repertoires in cytomegalovirus infection. Study details: The authors relied on CMV epitopes, both recently identified HLA-C-restricted and well-studied HLA-B-restricted. It can be stated that public TCR beta signatures indicated CMV infection as well as a matching HLA type.

V gave up 7 bases and J gave up 0 bases; unmatched junction bases: 7. Germline CDR1 MNHEY, CDR2 SMNVEV (reference sequence). The CDR3 totals 15 residues. TCRdb independently ran MiXCR on the reads; one entry per CDR3 protein. The repertoire includes approximately 260,000 distinct CDR3 sequences, 22% of them detected once, and about 21% sits in the top ten. General study findings and limits: Across the ex vivo response, the dominant clonotypes were HLA-C-restricted CMV-specific TCR beta clonotypes. There were carriers of CMV plus the relevant HLA, and cumulative public TCR beta family frequency identified them.

The rearrangement joins TRBV27 to TRBJ2-7, with 9 bases identical to TRBD2. The sample consisted of cultured PBMCs, taken from culture after CMV antigen stimulation. This clonotype was obtained from a human donor in good health (CMV status not recorded). Some clones in this sample may be carry-over from other donors' samples. The CDR3 here is CASKIAGALSYEQYF. The CDR3, as DNA: TGTGCCAGCAAAATAGCGGGGGCCCTCTCCTACGAGCAGTACTTC.